This T cell receptor beta chain was obtained from a study of cytomegalovirus exposure and HLA in healthy donors. This clone was picked up one time. With V trimmed by 0 bases and J by 2 bases, 3 bases remained unmatched. The CDR3 totals 15 residues. In germline, CDR1 is SGHNT, CDR2 YYREEE (reference sequence). It was with 60 Vbeta and 13 Jbeta primers that the PCR ran. Original methodology: Later, tens of millions of unique TCR beta chains were counted in an analysis, and some 11 million of them were shared. The assay was immunoSEQ multiplex PCR, and TCRdb's table has in-frame clones only and misses some. The V and J calls and clone size were taken over from that table, and D and trimming were inferred from the DNA. The sample carries roughly 130,000 clones, 73% recorded once.

Sequencing input: PBMCs. The chain is built from TRBV5-4 and TRBJ2-7; the match to TRBD2 covers 9 bases. This clonotype was obtained from a woman in her thirties or forties in good health and CMV-seropositive. CDR3 DNA sequence: TGTGCCAGCAGCTTGGGACTAGCGGAAACCTACGAGCAGTACTTC. Its translation is CASSLGLAETYEQYF.